Presented here are 10 T cell receptor beta chains from one specimen sequenced in a study of T cells in women clearing cervical HPV infection. TCRdb keeps only in-frame clones here, not all; method: immunoSEQ multiplex PCR. The ten most abundant clones cover under 8% of a sample with about 37,000 clones. Sequencing was performed on blood buffy coat. These receptors all stem from a woman between 18 and 70 years old with a cervical HPV16 infection that either progressed to CIN3+ or cleared (not recorded which).

As to this clone: The read ends 3 residues early relative to the CDR3; the germline J gene fills the gap. V and J are TRBV7-9 and TRBJ1-6; possibly TRBD1 for D (5 bases). Germline lookup yields CDR1 SEHNR and CDR2 FQNEAQ (reference sequence). V was clipped by 8 bases and J by 7 bases, with 12 bases between them. The CDR3 runs 13 residues. The CDR3 bases that were read are TGTGCCAGCTCCGGGACTGAGAATTCACCC. Its translation is CASSGTENSP. In full, the CDR3 reads CASSGTENSPLHF.

With regard to this clone: The CDR3 end lies 3 residues beyond the end of the read and is filled in from the germline J gene. V usage is TRBV28 and J usage is TRBJ2-7; TRBD2 agrees at 9 bases. The length of the CDR3 is 15 residues. With 5 bases clipped from V and 0 bases from J, the junction kept 5 bases outside the gene matches. Germline-derived CDR1 and CDR2 are MDHEN and SYDVKM. The chain's CDR3 is CASSRLAANSYEQYF. The part of the CDR3 DNA that was read is TGTGCCAGCAGTCGACTAGCGGCTAACTCCTACGAG.

Points on this clone: The read stops 3 residues short of the end of the CDR3; the missing end is completed from the germline J gene. V gene TRBV5-5 combines with J gene TRBJ1-2; the D gene is possibly TRBD1 (6 bases). CDR3 length: 14 residues. V was clipped by 4 bases and J by 1 base, with 11 bases between them. In germline, CDR1 is SGHKS, CDR2 YYEKEE (reference sequence). The CDR3 loop reads CASSNLGGNYGYTF. Partial CDR3 DNA: TGTGCCAGCAGCAACCTAGGGGGTAACTATGGC.

CDR3 sequence reads: CASIMQGATNEKLFF. CDR3 DNA, as far as it was read: TGTGCCAGCATTATGCAGGGGGCTACTAATGAAAAA. This rearrangement joins TRBV2 to TRBJ1-4, with TRBD1 identical over 8 bases. Sequencing ends 3 residues short of the CDR3 end; the germline J gene provides the rest. The CDR3 spans 15 residues. Trimming took 7 bases from V and 2 from J; bases not matched to a gene: 6. Germline CDR1 reads SNHLY; CDR2 reads FYNNEI.

Note on this clone: Read coverage stops 3 residues before the CDR3 terminus; the germline J gene supplies the remainder. The rearrangement links TRBV7-6 to TRBJ1-5; 9 bases are shared with TRBD1. With 5 bases clipped from V and 3 bases from J, the junction kept 5 bases outside the gene matches. CDR1 SGHVS and CDR2 FNYEAQ come from the germline V gene. The CDR3 sequence is 15 residues long. Incomplete CDR3 DNA: TGTGCCAGCAGCCAACGGACAGGGGCCAATCAGCCC. This translates into CASSQRTGANQP. The CDR3 in full is CASSQRTGANQPQHF. Full variable domain (remainder filled in from reference TRBV7-6 and TRBJ1-5): GAGVSQSPRYKVTKRGQDVALRCDPISGHVSLYWYRQALGQGPEFLTYFNYEAQQDKSGLPNDRFSAERPEGSISTLTIQRTEQRDSAMYRCASSQRTGANQPQHFGDGTRLSIL.

About this clone itself: The CDR3 end falls 3 residues outside the read, so it is completed with the germline J gene. The J gene is TRBJ2-7, the V gene TRBV7-9, with D possibly TRBD2 on 6 matching bases. This CDR3 spans 14 amino acids. Germline CDR1 and CDR2: SEHNR and FQNEAQ (reference sequence). Trimming cost V 1 base and J 5 bases, with 12 bases left between them. The sequenced CDR3 bases are TGTGCCAGCAGCTTAGGAGCCCCGGGGGACGAG. Its protein is CASSLGAPGDE. In full, the CDR3 is CASSLGAPGDEQYF.

Of note for this clone: The observed sequence ends 3 residues before the CDR3 terminus, with the missing tail filled in from the germline J gene. V usage is TRBV7-9 and J usage is TRBJ1-5; weak D call: TRBD1 (5 bases). Per the germline V gene, CDR1 is SEHNR and CDR2 is FQNEAQ (reference sequence). This CDR3 contains 14 residues. Trimming pared 1 base from V and 5 bases from J, leaving 9 bases between. The CDR3 loop is CASSLVGRDQPQHF. The CDR3 bases that were read are TGTGCCAGCAGCTTAGTGGGCAGGGATCAGCCC.

Concerning this clone itself: The read finishes 3 residues shy of the CDR3 end, and the germline J gene is used to complete it. The rearrangement joins TRBV15 to TRBJ2-7; 11 bases are shared with TRBD2. The CDR3 is 13 residues long. Trimming removed 11 bases from V and 1 base from J; junction bases left unmatched: 4. Germline-derived CDR1 and CDR2 are LNHNV and YYDKDF (reference sequence). Incomplete CDR3 DNA: TGTGCCGCCGGGACTAGCGGATCCTACGAG. Translated, it gives CAAGTSGSYE. The full CDR3 protein is CAAGTSGSYEQYF.

Comment on this clone: The CDR3 end lies 3 residues beyond the end of the read and is filled in from the germline J gene. V and J are TRBV30 and TRBJ2-3; no clear D gene. The germline V gene encodes CDR1 GTSNPN and CDR2 SVGIG (reference sequence). The CDR3 spans 15 residues. V lost 0 bases, J lost 0 bases, and 10 bases lay in between. This CDR3 is CAWSVMETSTDTQYF. The sequenced part of the CDR3 DNA is TGTGCCTGGAGTGTAATGGAGACTAGCACAGATACG. Variable domain in full (rest from reference TRBV30 and TRBJ2-3): SQTIHQWPATLVQPVGSPLSLECTVEGTSNPNLYWYRQAAGRGLQLLFYSVGIGQISSEVPQNLSASRPQDRQFILSSKKLLLSDSGFYLCAWSVMETSTDTQYFGPGTRLTVL.

Notes on this clone: With the read ending 3 residues before the CDR3 end, the germline J gene is used to fill in that end. The identical CDR3 is also encoded by other nucleotide sequences in the sample. The rearrangement uses TRBV29-1 and TRBJ1-1; D is perhaps TRBD1 (5 bases). The CDR3 has 12 residues. CDR1 and CDR2 (germline): SQVTM, ANQGSEA. V was pared by 1 base and J by 6 bases, with 9 bases between. CDR3 loop: CSVEGQLPEAFF. The CDR3 bases that were read are TGCAGCGTTGAAGGACAGCTACCTGAA.